This T cell receptor (beta chain) was sequenced in a study of T cells in Graves' hyperthyroidism and ophthalmopathy. Trimming shortened V by 1 base and J by 6 bases, and 12 bases separated the two germline ends. The CDR3 spans 14 residues. The germline CDR1 and CDR2 sequences are SGHTA and FQGNSA. TCR beta CDR3 regions were amplified from RNA transcripts. HTBI primers were employed in a first-round RT-PCR of the TCR CDR3. One entry per CDR3 protein results from TCRdb running MiXCR on the multiplex PCR reads. The data hold some 600,000 distinct CDR3 sequences, with around 14% observed a single time. There are many counts of this clonotype.

The J gene is TRBJ1-1, the V gene TRBV7-2; D is uncertain. Material: blood. The TCR was taken from a woman aged 25 to 39 with Graves' hyperthyroidism that later progressed to Graves' ophthalmopathy. The CDR3 nucleotides are TGTGCCAGCAGCTTAGTGGCGCCGCCCTCTGAAGCTTTCTTT. Amino acid sequence: CASSLVAPPSEAFF.